This T cell receptor beta chain was recorded in a study of T cell responses to AZD1222 COVID-19 vaccine (dated by TCRdb to about 2021). Looking at the study overall: AZD1222 recipients given second doses at about 4 weeks or at about 12 weeks were pooled, since spike-specific TCR depth and breadth were not found to differ between the two schedules. TCR sequencing was performed for roughly 240 trial participants, of whom roughly 200 were given two doses of AZD1222 and around 25 were given two doses of MenACWY control vaccine. Enrollment into the trials was organized by age into subgroups of 18-55, 56-69 and 70-plus years, and those subgroups contained roughly 150, 30 and 60 TCR-sequenced participants, respectively.

The intended sense of this specimen's time point label: baseline before first vaccination. Vaccinee samples were obtained from the UK trials COV001 and COV002, which included a single-blind randomized controlled phase 2/3 trial of AZD1222 (ChAdOx1 nCoV-19) in healthy adults. For TCRbeta chain sequencing, PBMC samples were collected from trial participants at day 0 and at day 28 after the second dose. Details on this clone: Its antigen has not been determined. Per-base quality was not reported, and no clone a single base away is much larger than it.

The germline V gene provides CDR1 MNHEY and CDR2 SVGAGI. V drops 5 bases and J drops 0 bases, leaving 8 bases in between. The CDR3 has 14 amino acids, counting the end cysteine and phenylalanine. Only CDR3 DNA is held: 42 bases, read in frame from base 1. The study at large found these results: Conclusions about previously exposed vaccinees were limited because only six AZD1222 recipients were SARS-CoV-2 seropositive at baseline. After two AZD1222 doses, spike-specific TCR breadth and depth were significantly higher than at day 0 and than in MenACWY recipients. The vaccine-associated CD4 TCRs covered the entire spike protein, and the dominant responses fell in regions 160-218 and 743-854. No day 14 peak-response samples were available, so repertoires were characterized only after the peak T cell response. Reportedly, close to half of the unique spike-specific TCRs recognized epitopes lying outside the regions that are mutated in the B.1.351 and B.1.1.7 variants. Most participants were white British and females outnumbered males, and the authors suggested that clonal diversity may have been underestimated. The 56-69-year group was small, and its depth increase did not reach significance, likely because of low power.

The CDR3 regions of human TCRbeta chains were analyzed by immunosequencing. The paper's data handling went like this. Repertoire TCRs were matched against a reference library of SARS-CoV-2-specific TCRs generated with the MIRA antigen-specificity platform. Breadth meant the fraction of unique TCRs that were SARS-CoV-2-associated, whereas depth meant the fraction of total T cells that were SARS-CoV-2-associated. Using the MIRA data, every spike-specific TCR was mapped to the spike region that the TCR reacted to and assigned to either a CD4 or a CD8 class. Log10-transformed breadth and depth values were compared by one-way ANOVA with Sidak's multiple comparisons tests. In its TCRdb copy, this immuneACCESS table keeps in-frame sequences only and misses some clones. Where compared with another copy, unresolved V genes explain less than half of these, and the others have no known cause. The V and J calls and the clone size are those of that table, but D and trimming were determined from the DNA. The table for this sample lists about 180,000 clones; 85% to 90% of them were counted only once. 1.5% to 2% of the sample rests with the top ten.

Sequences were derived from peripheral blood, sampled on day 0 of AZD1222 vaccination. This TCR was recovered from an adult in good health. This chain is built from TRBV6-5 and TRBJ1-5, with no confidently assigned D gene. The CDR3 here reads CASSTSYSNQPQHF. The bases read TGTGCCAGCAGTACAAGTTATAGCAATCAGCCCCAGCATTTT.